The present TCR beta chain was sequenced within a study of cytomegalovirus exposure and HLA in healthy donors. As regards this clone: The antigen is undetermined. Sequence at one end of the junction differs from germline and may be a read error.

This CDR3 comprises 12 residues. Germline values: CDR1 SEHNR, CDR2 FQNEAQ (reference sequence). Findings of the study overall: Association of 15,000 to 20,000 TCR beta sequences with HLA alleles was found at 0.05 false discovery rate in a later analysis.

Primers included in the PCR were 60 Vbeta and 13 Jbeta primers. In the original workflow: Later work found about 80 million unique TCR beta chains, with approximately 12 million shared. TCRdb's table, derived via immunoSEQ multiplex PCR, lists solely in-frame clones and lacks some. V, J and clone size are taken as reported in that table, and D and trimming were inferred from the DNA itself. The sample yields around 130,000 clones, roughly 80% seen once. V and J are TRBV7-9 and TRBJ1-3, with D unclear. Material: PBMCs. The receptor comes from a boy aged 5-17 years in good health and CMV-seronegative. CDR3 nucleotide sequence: TGTTCCAGCAGCTTAGTTATTAACACCATATATTTT. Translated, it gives CSSSLVINTIYF.